These 16 T cell receptor beta chains were sequenced from one sample in a study of T cell changes during pregnancy in multiple sclerosis. Clones were read by immunoSEQ multiplex PCR, and TCRdb kept only the in-frame ones, dropping some. The sample records around 42,000 clones, 88% being singletons. Sequencing used peripheral blood, obtained in the first trimester of pregnancy. These receptors were taken from a female donor in good health, enrolled as a control in a pregnancy study.

The chain recombines TRBV4-1 with TRBJ2-1, with D unclear. The CDR3 extends over 12 amino acids. V was shortened by 4 bases and J by 12 bases, with 13 bases between the two germline ends. Germline assignment: CDR1 MGHRA and CDR2 YSYEKL. DNA of the CDR3: TGCGCCAGCAGCCCCCCCCTTGAGCGGCAGTTCTTC. This gives the protein CASSPPLERQFF.

The chain employs TRBV9 and TRBJ2-1; D is ambiguous. The germline V gene has CDR1 SGDLS and CDR2 YYNGEE. The CDR3 runs 14 residues. V was clipped by 0 bases and J by 1 base, with 5 bases between them. The CDR3 region has the DNA TGTGCCAGCAGCGTAGGGGCTTCCTACAATGAGCAGTTCTTC. Its protein is CASSVGASYNEQFF. The entire variable domain, with the rest obtained from reference TRBV9 and TRBJ2-1, is as follows: DSGVTQTPKHLITATGQRVTLRCSPRSGDLSVYWYQQSLDQGLQFLIQYYNGEERAKGNILERFSAQQFPDLHSELNLSSLELGDSALYFCASSVGASYNEQFFGPGTRLTVL.

This clone was observed once. CDR3 DNA: TGTGCCAGCAGCGACGACAGGGGGGTACTTACACCCCTCCACTTT. Protein: CASSDDRGVLTPLHF. This rearrangement joins TRBV9 to TRBJ1-6; 9 nucleotides align to TRBD1. This CDR3 is 15 amino acids long. Germline CDR1 SGDLS, CDR2 YYNGEE. Losses at the gene ends were 3 bases for V and 11 bases for J; bases not matched to a gene: 9. The variable domain in full, completed from reference TRBV9 and TRBJ1-6, reads DSGVTQTPKHLITATGQRVTLRCSPRSGDLSVYWYQQSLDQGLQFLIQYYNGEERAKGNILERFSAQQFPDLHSELNLSSLELGDSALYFCASSDDRGVLTPLHFGNGTRLTVT.

This chain uses TRBV15 with TRBJ2-1, with 8 positions matching TRBD2. The CDR3 has 15 residues. The ends lost 0 bases at V and 7 bases at J; junction bases unmatched: 5. Germline values: CDR1 LNHNV, CDR2 YYDKDF (reference sequence). In DNA, the CDR3 is TGTGCCACCAGCAGAGATAACGGGGGGGCAAATGAGCAGTTCTTC. Its translation: CATSRDNGGANEQFF. Drawing the rest from reference TRBV15 and TRBJ2-1, the complete variable domain is DAMVIQNPRYQVTQFGKPVTLSCSQTLNHNVMYWYQQKSSQAPKLLFHYYDKDFNNEADTPDNFQSRRPNTSFCFLDIRSPGLGDTAMYLCATSRDNGGANEQFFGPGTRLTVL.

The chain joins TRBV7-2 to TRBJ2-1; 9 bases map to TRBD2. V shed 2 bases, J shed 6 bases, and the junction held 8 bases outside the gene matches. CDR1 is SGHTA, CDR2 FQGNSA, per germline. The CDR3 is 16 amino acids. The CDR3 region is CASSLSGGSGLNEQFF. The CDR3 region has the DNA TGTGCCAGCAGCTTAAGCGGGGGGTCAGGTCTCAATGAGCAGTTCTTC.

This chain joins TRBV7-8 and TRBJ1-5, with TRBD1 as a possible D gene (5 bases). The germline V gene encodes CDR1 SGHVS and CDR2 FQNEAQ. This CDR3 has 16 amino acids. The ends were cut back, 3 bases at V and 0 bases at J, with 12 bases in the middle. The chain's CDR3 is CASSLARGNSNQPQHF. In nucleotides, the CDR3 is TGTGCCAGCAGCTTGGCCCGGGGGAATAGCAATCAGCCCCAGCATTTT.

This clone has only a few counts. This chain connects TRBV9 to TRBJ1-1; D unclear. Germline CDR1 reads SGDLS; CDR2 reads YYNGEE. This CDR3 contains 12 residues. The V end lost 0 bases, the J end lost 2 bases, and 2 bases lay between the germline ends. This CDR3 is CASSVVNTEAFF. The CDR3 nucleotides are TGTGCCAGCAGCGTAGTAAACACTGAAGCTTTCTTT.

The chain has TRBV25-1 and TRBJ1-6; 8 positions agree with TRBD1. CDR1 is MGHDK and CDR2 is SYGVNS in the germline V gene. V lost 3 bases, J lost 9 bases, and 4 bases stayed unmatched. The CDR3 consists of 14 residues. The CDR3 nucleotides are TGTGCCAGCAGTGAGGACAGGGTGCCTTCACCCCTCCACTTT. Protein sequence: CASSEDRVPSPLHF.

The table lists this clone with a few counts. CDR3 in DNA: TGCGCCAGCACCCCACTAGGTGGGCTGGACACCGGGGAGCTGTTTTTT. It specifies CASTPLGGLDTGELFF. V and J are TRBV5-1 and TRBJ2-2; D may be TRBD2 (5 bases). Trimming removed 6 bases at V and 3 bases at J, with 18 bases between. Germline lookup yields CDR1 SGHRS and CDR2 YFSETQ. CDR3 length: 16 amino acids.

The chain recombines TRBV21-1 with TRBJ2-7; the table names TRBD1, a call not compared with the DNA. TRBV21-1 is a pseudogene segment. The CDR3 length is 17 residues. CDR3: CASSKEGGTGARYEQYF. The DNA for the CDR3 is TGTGCCAGCAGCAAAGAAGGCGGGACAGGGGCCCGCTACGAGCAGTACTTC.

The chain is built from TRBV6-1 and TRBJ1-4; 7 bases line up with TRBD1. The trim removed 7 bases at V and 5 bases at J, leaving 7 bases unmatched. The CDR3 covers 14 residues. Germline V gene lookup returns CDR1 MNHNS and CDR2 SASEGT. The CDR3 sequence: CASTSGTENEKLFF. The CDR3 DNA follows: TGTGCCAGCACCTCCGGGACAGAAAATGAAAAACTGTTTTTT.

This rearrangement joins TRBV15 to TRBJ2-5; D unclear. There are 13 residues in the CDR3. The germline CDR1 and CDR2 sequences are LNHNV and YYDKDF (reference sequence). Trimming pared 4 bases from V and 7 bases from J, leaving 13 bases between. CDR3 coding DNA: TGTGCCACCAGCAAAGACGCCCCAGGGACCCAGTACTTC. This encodes CATSKDAPGTQYF.

The chain employs TRBV7-8 and TRBJ2-3; 9 bases agree with TRBD2. The J segment lost 4 bases and the V segment lost 1 base, leaving 6 bases of the junction unmatched. The CDR3 length is 16 residues. The germline CDR1 and CDR2 sequences are SGHVS and FQNEAQ. As DNA, the CDR3 is TGTGCCAGCAGCTTAGTAGGCGGGAGGGGCGCAGATACGCAGTATTTT. Its protein is CASSLVGGRGADTQYF.

This sequence joins TRBV7-9 and TRBJ1-1, with no clear D. Looked up from germline, CDR1 is SEHNR and CDR2 is FQNEAQ (reference sequence). The CDR3 runs 15 residues. V was clipped by 2 bases and J by 0 bases, with 10 bases between them. The CDR3 DNA reads TGTGCCAGCAGCTTATCAACAGATATGAACACTGAAGCTTTCTTT. Translating it yields CASSLSTDMNTEAFF.

J is TRBJ1-1 and V is TRBV5-1; 8 nucleotides line up with TRBD1. V lost 1 base to trimming and J lost 9 bases; unmatched junction nucleotides: 8. The germline gives CDR1 SGHRS, CDR2 YFSETQ. The CDR3 sequence is 14 residues long. CDR3 in amino acids: CASSLPRTGLKAFF. Written as DNA, the CDR3 is TGCGCCAGCAGCTTGCCGAGGACAGGGTTGAAAGCTTTCTTT.

CDR3 sequence reads: CASSPRTGQETQYF. CDR3 coding DNA: TGTGCCAGCAGTCCGAGGACTGGGCAAGAGACCCAGTACTTC. The chain links TRBV27 to TRBJ2-5; a possible D gene is TRBD2 (5 bases). With 5 bases removed from V and 2 bases from J, the gap between germline ends came to 12 bases. Per the germline V gene, CDR1 is MNHEY and CDR2 is SMNVEV (reference sequence). The CDR3 is made up of 14 amino acids.